The present entry profiles one T cell receptor (beta chain) with its context. Its specificity is not known. This entry is derived from a study of blood T cells in healthy people across ages. Overall study context: There was about one barcoded beta molecule captured by template switching per two T cells. Regarding the study as a whole: The donors' CMV status was not determined, possibly confounding changes in expanded clonotypes. TCR beta diversity correlated strongly with naive T cell percentage.

Using a J-beta primer mix together with a sample-barcoded 5' primer, a second PCR was run for roughly 6 to 12 cycles. From each sample, at least 3 million paired-end reads containing CDR3 were obtained. TCRdb fed the 5' RACE reads into MiXCR, producing one record per CDR3 protein. The sample consists of 800,000 to 950,000 distinct CDR3 sequences, roughly 35% of them appearing once. The sample consisted of blood. The source is a man aged 18-30 years in good health.

CDR3 sequence (DNA): TGTGCCAGCAGCCCGACTACACTAGCGGGGTACTACAATGAGCAGTTCTTC. Protein sequence: CASSPTTLAGYYNEQFF. V usage is TRBV7-2 and J usage is TRBJ2-1, with TRBD2 matching 10 bases. The length of the CDR3 is 17 residues. V lost 5 bases to trimming and J lost 3 bases; unmatched junction nucleotides: 10. The germline V gene encodes CDR1 SGHTA and CDR2 FQGNSA. Filled out from reference TRBV7-2 and TRBJ2-1, the complete variable domain reads GAGVSQSPSNKVTEKGKDVELRCDPISGHTALYWYRQSLGQGLEFLIYFQGNSAPDKSGLPSDRFSAERTGGSVSTLTIQRTQQEDSAVYLCASSPTTLAGYYNEQFFGPGTRLTVL.